This TCR beta chain comes out of a study of T cells in Graves' hyperthyroidism and ophthalmopathy (dated by TCRdb to about 2019). For the study in its entirety: Peripheral blood was collected at initial diagnosis, before any treatment. The study also compared thyroid tissue and blood T-cell repertoires from 5 to 7 Graves' hyperthyroidism patients. A discovery cohort of approximately 100 patients, 43 with Graves' ophthalmopathy and about 58 with stable Graves' hyperthyroidism, was used to find distinguishing TCR V-J signatures. Prospective prediction of ophthalmopathy was tested in an independent validation cohort consisting of some 20 hyperthyroidism patients and some 15 patients who later progressed to ophthalmopathy. After blood sampling, hyperthyroidism patients were treated with methimazole at a starting dose of 30 mg daily, and ophthalmopathy patients were treated with high-dose intravenous methylprednisolone. The paper reports TCR Vbeta CDR3 sequencing of 140 or so peripheral blood samples: approximately 43 ophthalmopathy, around 80 hyperthyroidism and 17 progressor patients. For training and testing, the 100 or so patients in the discovery cohort were randomly divided in a 7:3 ratio. Findings and caveats that apply to the study as a whole: Sample size was not statistically predetermined, and blinding of investigators to group allocation was not performed. During validation, the model predicted progression to ophthalmopathy a median of around 6 months ahead of onset, with roughly 65% sensitivity and around 72% specificity. Ophthalmopathy was separated from stable hyperthyroidism by a 13 V-J signature model, with over 85% sensitivity and just over 81% specificity obtained in cross-validation and 80%/75% obtained in testing. Blood samples also contained most of the expanded thyroid clonotypes (frequency above 0.001), which suggests that blood repertoires may reflect thyroid immune responses.

There are many counts of this clonotype. Its target antigen remains unknown. One base away there is no much larger clone; base qualities are not given. Ophthalmopathy patients had moderately to severely active disease, Clinical Activity Score of at least 3, NOSPECS grade of at least 4, and duration under 3 months. The study excluded patients with uncontrolled infections, other autoimmune diseases, pregnancy or lactation. Diagnoses were based on clinical symptoms, serum thyroxine and TRAb, thyroid ultrasound and orbital computed tomography. Ficoll-Paque density gradient centrifugation was used to isolate PBMCs from 8.5 to 10 ml of fresh peripheral blood. Trizol reagent was used to extract total RNA, and RNA quality was then checked on an Agilent 2100 Bioanalyzer. TCR beta CDR3 regions were amplified from RNA transcripts. For the first round of RT-PCR on the TCR CDR3, the HTBI primer set was used together with the Qiagen OneStep RT-PCR kit. Libraries were constructed in a second round of multiplex PCR, after which size selection and purification were carried out. Libraries were sequenced paired-end with 100 bp reads on an Illumina HiSeq2000. From the authors' description of their analysis: SOAPnuke was used to process the raw data, with reads discarded if the reads contained adapters or uncalled bases, had a mean Phred below 15, or lacked an exact constant-primer or identifier match. High-quality paired reads were merged using COPE v1.2.5, and each unique nucleotide sequence was defined as a clonotype. MiTCR v1.1 was used to align clonotypes to the IMGT TRBV, TRBD and TRBJ reference segments. The analysis included only V-J combinations with a frequency above 0.0001, which together covered around 99% of the repertoires. A TCS score was defined as the ratio of F50 (clonal expansion) to E x V (chaos), with BLOSUM62-based TCRdist applied between CDR3 peptides within each V-J. Welch's t-statistics and random forest reduced several hundred V-J features to some 14, which were used in a naive Bayes classifier (R e1071). The raw public data were reprocessed by TCRdb itself: fastp quality trimming at Q25, MiXCR clonotype calling, in-frame beta chains only. For every CDR3 protein sequence, its rows merge into one entry that carries the most common genes and DNA. What appears here as the V and J calls and clone size reflects TCRdb's work, not the paper's. The sample table lists some 650,000 distinct CDR3 sequences, approximately 15% of them with a count of one. The ten largest account for around 3.5% of the sample.

CDR3 length: 15 amino acids, cysteine to phenylalanine. The retained sequence is limited to the CDR3, 45 bases, with the frame set at the first base. CDR1 and CDR2 are read off the germline V gene (reference sequence) as GTSNPN and SVGIG. V is reduced by 2 bases and J by 2 bases, leaving a spacing of 15 bases between them. This receptor was identified in a woman aged 40 to 50 with Graves' ophthalmopathy. The chain joins TRBV30 to TRBJ2-5, with TRBD1 tentatively as D gene (5 bases match). The sequenced material came from blood. The encoded CDR3 is CAWSLLAGHQETQYF. The sequence in DNA is TGTGCCTGGAGTTTATTGGCAGGGCATCAAGAGACCCAGTACTTC.